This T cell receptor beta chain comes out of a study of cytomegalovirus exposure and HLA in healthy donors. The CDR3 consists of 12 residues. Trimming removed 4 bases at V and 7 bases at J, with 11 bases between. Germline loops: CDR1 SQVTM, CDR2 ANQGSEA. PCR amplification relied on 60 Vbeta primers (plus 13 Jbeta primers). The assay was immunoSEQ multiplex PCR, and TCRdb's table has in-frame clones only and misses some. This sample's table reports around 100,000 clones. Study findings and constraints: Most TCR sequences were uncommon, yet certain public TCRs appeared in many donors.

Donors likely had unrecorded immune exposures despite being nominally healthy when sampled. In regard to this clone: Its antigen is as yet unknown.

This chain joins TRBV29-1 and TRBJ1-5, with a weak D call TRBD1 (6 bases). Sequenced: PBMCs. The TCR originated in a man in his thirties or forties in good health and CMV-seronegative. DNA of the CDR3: TGCAGCGTTGGGGGGCTCGGGCAGCCCCAGCATTTT. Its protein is CSVGGLGQPQHF.